What follows describes a single T cell receptor (beta chain). Its antigen is unknown. TCRdb keeps only in-frame clones here, not all; method: immunoSEQ multiplex PCR. Among 100,000 to 120,000 clones listed, approximately 89% were seen once. The V segment lost 7 bases and the J segment 4 bases; nucleotides outside the gene matches: 3. This CDR3 has 13 residues. Germline CDR1 is SNHLY and CDR2 is FYNNEI. This record comes from a study of cytomegalovirus exposure and HLA in healthy donors. Overall study findings and caveats: The classifier reportedly diagnosed cytomegalovirus status with high sensitivity and specificity.

The sequence was obtained from a woman between 18 and 29 years old in good health and CMV-seronegative. J is TRBJ2-4 and V is TRBV2, with 8 bases that match TRBD2. The sequenced material came from PBMCs. The CDR3 region has the DNA TGTGCCAGCACGGTAGCGGGAAAAAACATTCAGTACTTC. Translated: CASTVAGKNIQYF.